The 24 T cell receptor beta chains given below trace back to one sample, sequenced in a study of OX40 agonist ivuxolimab in advanced cancers. The assay was immunoSEQ multiplex PCR, and TCRdb's table has in-frame clones only and misses some. The data show some 40,000 clones, 70% to 90% seen once. Sequenced here: CD4+ or CD8+ T cells sorted from blood, sampled in a trial of the OX40 agonist ivuxolimab. These receptors were taken from an adult with an advanced solid tumor such as melanoma, head and neck, liver or kidney cancer.

This clone occurred once. J is TRBJ1-2 and V is TRBV30; D not certain. The V and J ends lost 5 bases and 7 bases respectively, with 2 bases between them. CDR1 and CDR2 (germline): GTSNPN, SVGIG (reference sequence). There are 8 residues in the CDR3. Here the CDR3 reads CAWGGYTF. The CDR3 DNA sequence: TGTGCCTGGGGTGGCTACACCTTC.

The gene calls are TRBV27 and TRBJ2-7; D not resolved. Trimming took 6 bases from V and 1 from J, leaving 10 bases between them. Germline CDR1 is MNHEY and CDR2 is SMNVEV (reference sequence). The CDR3 runs 13 residues. Here the CDR3 DNA reads TGTGCCAGCAGAGTGGGTAGGTCCTACGAGCAGTACTTC. Its protein is CASRVGRSYEQYF.

The rearrangement links TRBV20-1 to TRBJ2-1, with 7 bases aligning to TRBD2. Germline values: CDR1 DFQATT, CDR2 SNEGSKA (reference sequence). This CDR3 is built from 11 residues. The V segment lost 5 bases and the J segment 10 bases; nucleotides outside the gene matches: 5. The CDR3 region has the DNA TGCAGTGCTTTATCTAGCGGAGAGCAGTTCTTC. Its protein is CSALSSGEQFF.

As for this clone: Germline and junction disagree at one end, which may indicate a read error. The V call is TRBV6-6, the J call TRBJ1-4; 9 bases fit TRBD1. There are 14 residues in the CDR3. Germline V gives CDR1 MNHNY, CDR2 SVGAGI (reference sequence). For the CDR3, the DNA is TGTGCCAGCAGGATAGGACAGGGGAATGAAAAACTGCTTTTT. Translating it yields CASRIGQGNEKLLF.

The V and J genes are TRBV7-9 and TRBJ1-1; TRBD1 might be the D (6 bases). This CDR3 has 11 amino acids. V lost 4 bases and J lost 8, with 8 bases in between. Germline assignment: CDR1 SEHNR and CDR2 FQNEAQ (reference sequence). DNA of the CDR3: TGTGCCAGCAGCTCCGACAGGGAAGCTTTCTTT. Residues: CASSSDREAFF.

V usage is TRBV5-6 and J usage is TRBJ2-3; D not certain. Trimming took off 0 bases at V and 2 bases at J, with 16 bases between the two ends. The CDR3 sequence is 17 residues long. Germline V gene lookup returns CDR1 SGHDT and CDR2 YYEEEE. This CDR3 is CASSLARTEWSTDTQYF. The CDR3 DNA is TGTGCCAGCAGCTTGGCAAGGACCGAATGGTCCACAGATACGCAGTATTTT.

This sequence joins TRBV5-6 and TRBJ2-2; TRBD2 agrees at 11 bases. V trimming: 4 bases; J trimming: 6 bases; junction bases outside the gene matches: 17. The CDR3 is made up of 19 amino acids. CDR1 and CDR2 from the germline V gene are SGHDT and YYEEEE. CDR3 sequence reads: CASSPTSGSSLLIAGELFF. The DNA of the CDR3 is TGTGCCAGCAGCCCAACTAGCGGGAGTTCCCTTCTGATCGCCGGGGAGCTGTTTTTT.

V gene TRBV6-4 combines with J gene TRBJ2-7; 8 bases match TRBD2. Trimming removed 10 bases from V and 2 bases from J; junction bases left unmatched: 4. CDR1 MRHNA and CDR2 SNTAGT come from the germline V gene. The CDR3 sequence is 12 residues long. The CDR3 DNA sequence: TGTGCCACCGCGGGACTAGCCTACGAGCAGTACTTC. Its protein is CATAGLAYEQYF.

The chain is built from TRBV4-2 and TRBJ1-1, with 10 bases identical to TRBD1. The length of the CDR3 is 17 residues. V gave up 0 bases and J gave up 3 bases; unmatched junction bases: 7. Germline assignment: CDR1 LGHNA and CDR2 YNFKEQ. The CDR3 region is CASSQDGDRGEDTEAFF. The CDR3 region has the DNA TGTGCCAGCAGCCAAGACGGGGACAGGGGTGAGGACACTGAAGCTTTCTTT.

Notes on this clone: At one of its ends the junction is not consistent with the germline gene, which may arise from a read error. This chain joins TRBV2 and TRBJ1-5; D is ambiguous. The CDR3 spans 15 residues. Germline loops: CDR1 SNHLY, CDR2 FYNNEI. The CDR3 loop is CASREGLYSNQPQHF. The CDR3 DNA sequence: TGTGCCAGCAGAGAAGGACTCTATAGCAATCAGCCCCAGCATTTT.

The genes are TRBV5-1 and TRBJ2-2; the match to TRBD2 covers 11 bases. The CDR3 loop spans 18 amino acids. Germline assignment: CDR1 SGHRS and CDR2 YFSETQ. J lost 3 bases, V lost 0 bases, and 7 bases had no gene match. CDR3 protein: CASSLGLTSGGYTGELFF. The CDR3 DNA reads as TGCGCCAGCAGCTTGGGCCTTACTAGCGGGGGATACACCGGGGAGCTGTTTTTT.

The rearrangement uses TRBV27 and TRBJ2-7; either TRBD1 or TRBD2 may supply D (5 bases each). This CDR3 has 13 amino acids. The V gene's germline CDR1 is MNHEY and CDR2 SMNVEV (reference sequence). Deletions cut 4 bases from V and 5 bases from J, with 12 bases between. The chain's CDR3 is CASSYGGANEQYF. The CDR3 nucleotides read TGTGCCAGCAGTTATGGGGGAGCGAACGAGCAGTACTTC.

The chain carries TRBV5-1 and TRBJ2-7; the D gene is possibly TRBD1 (6 bases). Per the germline V gene, CDR1 is SGHRS and CDR2 is YFSETQ. V was clipped by 3 bases and J by 0 bases, with 7 bases between them. The CDR3 has 13 amino acids. The CDR3 sequence is CASSSGDSYEQYF. In DNA form, the CDR3 reads TGCGCCAGCAGCTCAGGGGACTCCTACGAGCAGTACTTC.

This chain uses TRBV2 with TRBJ2-1; 13 positions match TRBD2. The V segment lost 4 bases and the J segment 8 bases; nucleotides outside the gene matches: 23. CDR3 length: 21 amino acids. CDR1 is SNHLY, CDR2 FYNNEI, per germline. DNA of the CDR3: TGTGCCAGCAGTGGCCCCTCACCGGGACTAGCGGGGCCTCAAGCTATCGATGAGCAGTTCTTC. Translated, it gives CASSGPSPGLAGPQAIDEQFF.

The gene calls are TRBV4-1 and TRBJ2-7; D may be TRBD2 (5 bases). Germline V gene data show CDR1 as MGHRA and CDR2 as YSYEKL. The CDR3 has 14 amino acids. Trimming left V 1 base short and J 6 bases short, with 13 bases between. CDR3 in DNA: TGCGCCAGCAGCCAAGTGGGGAGTCGGAGCGAGCAGTACTTC. Protein sequence: CASSQVGSRSEQYF.

This clone was observed once. The rearrangement uses TRBV7-9 and TRBJ1-1; possible D gene TRBD1, 6 bases. This CDR3 has 16 residues. Between the trimmed V and J ends, which lost 4 bases and 3 bases, there was a span of 18 bases. The germline gives CDR1 SEHNR, CDR2 FQNEAQ (reference sequence). CDR3 sequence (DNA): TGTGCCAGCAGCTCCCCCTCCACAGGGTTCGACACTGAAGCTTTCTTT. Protein sequence: CASSSPSTGFDTEAFF.

This clone occurred once. This rearrangement joins TRBV27 to TRBJ2-1; D gene unclear. Trimming pared 5 bases from V and 7 bases from J, leaving 9 bases between. The CDR3 spans 12 residues. Germline values: CDR1 MNHEY, CDR2 SMNVEV (reference sequence). The CDR3 here is CASSTSRNEQFF. CDR3 nucleotide sequence: TGTGCCAGCAGTACCTCGAGGAATGAGCAGTTCTTC.

V is TRBV6-1 and J is TRBJ1-5; 7 nucleotides align to TRBD1. The V gene end was trimmed by 2 bases and the J gene end by 7 bases; junction bases not matched to a gene: 11. The CDR3 is 16 amino acids. The germline V gene encodes CDR1 MNHNS and CDR2 SASEGT. The CDR3 DNA sequence: TGTGCCAGCAGTGAACTGAGAGGGGGCGAGGGCCAGCCCCAGCATTTT. Its translation is CASSELRGGEGQPQHF.

The chain links TRBV4-1 to TRBJ2-7; D is uncertain. Trimming removed 3 bases at V and 0 bases at J, with 12 bases between. CDR1 is MGHRA and CDR2 is YSYEKL in the germline V gene. The CDR3 is made up of 15 amino acids. Here the CDR3 DNA reads TGCGCCAGCAGCCACTCTCGCGCCGTCTCCTACGAGCAGTACTTC. This codes for CASSHSRAVSYEQYF.

The chain recombines TRBV19 with TRBJ2-1; D not certain. V was pared by 2 bases and J by 9 bases, with 11 bases between. CDR3 size: 13 residues. CDR1 is LNHDA and CDR2 is SQIVND in the germline V gene (reference sequence). CDR3 sequence reads: CASSIPPPGEQFF. The CDR3 coding sequence is TGTGCCAGTAGTATACCCCCCCCTGGTGAGCAGTTCTTC.

The rearrangement uses TRBV7-9 and TRBJ2-5, with TRBD1 as a possible D gene (6 bases). Trimming removed 4 bases at V and 7 bases at J, with 22 bases between. Germline CDR1 SEHNR, CDR2 FQNEAQ (reference sequence). This CDR3 spans 16 amino acids. The CDR3 DNA reads as TGTGCCAGCAGCTCGGTCCGACAGGCCCTAGAGAGGACCCAGTACTTC. Translated, it gives CASSSVRQALERTQYF.

The rearrangement uses TRBV11-2 and TRBJ1-4, with D maybe TRBD1 (5 bases). The germline V gene has CDR1 SGHAT and CDR2 FQNNGV. Trimming left V 5 bases short and J 0 bases short, with 10 bases between. The CDR3 runs to 15 residues. CDR3 sequence reads: CASSPGGTTNEKLFF. CDR3 sequence (DNA): TGTGCCAGCAGCCCGGGGGGAACAACTAATGAAAAACTGTTTTTT.

This rearrangement joins TRBV25-1 to TRBJ1-2, with D hard to call. The CDR3 totals 11 residues. Trimming removed 8 bases from V and 4 bases from J, with 8 bases in between. The germline V gene encodes CDR1 MGHDK and CDR2 SYGVNS. CDR3 coding DNA: TGTGCCAGCGCAGAAATCTATGGCTACACCTTC. Translating gives CASAEIYGYTF.

The chain uses TRBV9 and TRBJ2-7; 10 bases are a match to TRBD2. The CDR3 runs to 15 residues. V shed 2 bases and J 1 base; nucleotides not matched to a gene: 3. Germline CDR1 is SGDLS and CDR2 is YYNGEE. CDR3: CASSVTSGPSYEQYF. The CDR3 DNA is TGTGCCAGCAGCGTGACTAGCGGGCCGTCCTACGAGCAGTACTTC. The full variable domain, rest sourced from reference TRBV9 and TRBJ2-7, is DSGVTQTPKHLITATGQRVTLRCSPRSGDLSVYWYQQSLDQGLQFLIQYYNGEERAKGNILERFSAQQFPDLHSELNLSSLELGDSALYFCASSVTSGPSYEQYFGPGTRLTVT.